This T cell receptor (beta chain) is drawn from a study of cytomegalovirus exposure and HLA in healthy donors (dated by TCRdb to between 2016 and 2019). Context from the whole study: An earlier analysis of roughly 610 of the donors reported over 250 Gb of sequence data and 117 million unique TCR beta sequences obtained from about 200 million T cells. Across some 400 genotyped donors of the cohort, an average of about 240,000 unique TCR beta nucleotide sequences per donor were sequenced, and roughly 20% of those sequences were non-productive. An early release that covered several hundred HLA-typed donors contained about 300 gigabases of sequencing data and tens of millions of unique TCR sequences. Donor age, sex, ethnicity and CMV serostatus were collected together with the repertoire data. The number of donors typed differed by locus, with roughly 629-640 for A, B, C, DRB1 and DQB1, over 500 for DQA1, under 610 for DPA1, and 450 to 480 for DPB1. Every discovery cohort repertoire had been produced on one sequencing platform. A separate validation cohort of approximately 120 different subjects was used in addition to the approximately 670-subject first cohort. The aim of the study was to test whether cataloging public T cell receptors could identify signatures of past pathogen exposure. Of the roughly 410 genotyped donors, 65% to 90% were placed in the genetic ancestry cluster associated with self-reported Caucasian donors. The study used immunosequencing to profile the T cell repertoires of several hundred subjects and linked those repertoires to cytomegalovirus serostatus. In a later genetic analysis, genome-wide SNP genotypes for 398 of the 666 donors were used, and that subset was treated as a discovery cohort. To study patterns of TCR occurrence, a later analysis re-analyzed previously published TCR beta repertoires from under 750 donors and added high-resolution HLA genotyping. In the later analysis, no new phenotypic data were used to find candidate immune exposures; instead, reliance was placed on TCR beta sequences and their occurrence across donors. In an earlier analysis of more than 550 of the donors, high-throughput TCR beta sequencing was used to judge whether each TCR beta V gene segment behaved as functional or pseudogenic. The study combined high-throughput TCR immunosequencing, statistical association of individual TCRs with disease status, and machine learning to predict cytomegalovirus infection status. HLA typing covered class I and class II loci at four-digit resolution. Several DR-DQ haplotypes were handled as single units for association and clustering because linkage in the cohort was strong.

Overall study outcomes, separate from this receptor: Several of the top co-occurrence clusters appeared to be linked to parvovirus B19, influenza, CMV and Epstein-Barr virus, according to a later analysis. Because HLA typing was missing for some donors at each locus, association tests included only the typed subset. Specific HLA alleles were associated with roughly 16,000 TCR beta sequences at a false discovery rate of 0.05 in a later analysis. Linkage disequilibrium might explain the correlated functional status among segregating V segments, but an unknown experimental factor could not be excluded. The 87-base-pair reads could not distinguish some IMGT-functional V segments, including TRBV6-2 and TRBV6-3, so those segments were excluded. Most CMV-associated TCR beta chains appeared to be HLA-restricted in a later analysis, and the HLA associations seemed to be driven largely by CMV exposure. Across donors, most TCR sequences were observed very rarely, whereas some public TCRs were present in many individuals. In a later analysis, TCR association rates were found to vary across HLA loci, with the most associated TCRs seen for DRB1 alleles and the fewest for HLA-C alleles. The classifier was reported to diagnose cytomegalovirus status with high specificity and sensitivity in both the original cohort and the validation cohort. V-gene and J-gene trimming of TCR beta chains was associated with a missense DCLRE1C variant in a later genetic analysis, and the association was replicated in an independent cohort. In an earlier analysis of about 550 of the donors, most TCR beta V segments were observed in productive rearrangements about 87% or about 30% of the time, broadly matching IMGT annotations. A total of around 150 TCR beta chains were listed by the study as associated with cytomegalovirus. Compared with the roughly 720-donor mean, donors in an Asian-associated ancestry cluster had fewer N-insertions in productive TCRs, according to a later genetic analysis. Because counts were too low, fewer than 20 rarely observed V segments, including chromosome 9 orphons, were excluded from the earlier analysis of several hundred of the donors. CMV serostatus was the only immune exposure information available for the cohort. Assigning TCR associations to individual alleles was difficult when HLA alleles, especially DR and DQ, strongly co-occurred. The presence/absence analyses assumed that sequencing depth was roughly uniform across donors, and that assumption may not be true. Compared with equally common non-associated chains, HLA-associated TCR beta chains in a later analysis were more clonally expanded and had lower generation probabilities. A few of the identified cytomegalovirus-associated TCR beta chains were confirmed in vitro to be specific for cytomegalovirus antigens. The authors suggested that the approach could potentially be generalized to other disease states and immunological phenotypes. A cluster of highly shared sequence variants was judged likely to represent a technical artifact of the sequencing pipeline. A further reported finding was that TCR beta sequences accurately predicted the HLA-A and HLA-B alleles for most subjects in the first cohort. This cohort had only TCR beta chains sequenced, and the lack of alpha or paired-chain data limited which features could be detected.

Remarks on this clone: What this receptor recognizes is not known. No clone much larger than this one lies a single base away; base qualities are absent.

For CDR1 and CDR2, the germline V gene lists SGHTA and FQGTGA. Including cysteine and phenylalanine, the CDR3 has 15 amino acids. CDR3 DNA is the only sequence kept; it has 45 bases, read in frame from the first base. The V end gives up 5 bases and the J end 5 bases, leaving 7 bases in the junction not matched to a gene. The library was prepared using the immunoSEQ multiplex PCR assay. The multiplex PCR relied on a mix of 60 forward primers for TCR Vbeta segments and 13 reverse primers for TCR Jbeta segments. Amplification of the CDR3 region of rearranged TCR beta genes was performed with a multiplex PCR assay on genomic DNA. The amplified TCR beta libraries were sequenced on the Illumina HiSeq System as 87-base-pair reads. Concerning the study's data processing: A later analysis tallied tens of millions of unique TCR beta chains across the 660 or so repertoires, and some 12 million of those chains were shared by two or more donors. Raw reads were error-corrected and collapsed into unique sequences with a nearest-neighbor algorithm that merged closely related sequences to remove PCR and sequencing errors. CDR3 sequences were aligned to IMGT reference sequences to assign V, D and J gene segments. For a sequence to be retained, a match of at least six nucleotides to both a V gene segment and a J gene segment was required. A rearrangement was called productive if the CDR3 had no stop codons and remained in frame with V and J, and every other rearrangement was called non-productive. CDR3 was defined by IMGT convention, running from the second conserved V-encoded cysteine to the conserved J-encoded phenylalanine. In an earlier analysis of approximately 590 of the donors, sequences lacking an unambiguous match to a single V gene segment were excluded. In an earlier analysis of 587 of the donors, V segments were called functional above 56.7% productive rearrangements and were called segregating when the between-donor standard deviation exceeded 5%. A statistical classification framework was developed to diagnose cytomegalovirus status using the catalog of TCR beta chain sequences. In a later analysis, V and J genes were assigned by comparing TCR nucleotide sequences against IMGT/GENE-DB human TR gene sequences. The TCRdist pipeline was used in a later analysis to assign CDR3 sequences and most-parsimonious VDJ recombination scenarios. In a later analysis, every TCR beta chain was defined by the combination of its CDR3 amino acid sequence and its V-gene family, and reads without a unique V-gene family were dropped. A later analysis removed several hundred highly shared, low-generation-probability nucleotide sequences to deal with suspected cross-contamination and a sequencing artifact. A later analysis calculated a clonal expansion index for each public chain from normalized within-repertoire ranks of inferred template counts. A later analysis computed generation probabilities with a VDJ recombination model fitted to out-of-frame rearrangements, and checked the results against IGoR. In a later analysis, TCR-TCR, TCR-HLA and TCR-CMV co-occurrence was scored with hypergeometric tests, and a repertoire-size bias correction was applied to TCR pairs. To estimate false discovery rates, a later analysis permuted the HLA or CMV assignments 20 times. A later analysis grouped co-occurring TCRs with DBSCAN, adding TCRdist sequence similarity when clustering within HLA-allele-positive subsets. For co-occurrence clustering, repertoires with fewer than 30,000 or more than 120,000 public chains were excluded, along with 4 to 6 repertoires with anomalous nucleotide sharing. What TCRdb holds here is the immuneACCESS table cut down to in-frame rearrangements. Part of the clones is not present; checked against another copy, under half of the missing clones reflect an unresolved V gene, and the others are unexplained. V and J calls and clone size are those listed in that table; D and trimming were worked out from the DNA. Within this sample are about 160,000 clones, with roughly 80% of them counted one time only. Around 2.3% of the sample is in the top ten clones.

The cohort comprised hundreds of healthy bone marrow donors. Cohort members were all nominally healthy when sampled, although unrecorded immune exposures were likely present. The donor was CMV seropositive and belonged to the group of 250 to 300 seropositive cohort members. Every donor gave a peripheral blood sample, and the peripheral blood mononuclear cells from that sample were used for TCR beta sequencing. The Qiagen DNeasy Blood Extraction Kit was used to extract genomic DNA from the blood cell samples. This receptor was taken from a man between 45 and 60 years old in good health and CMV-seropositive. Input material: PBMCs. Rearrangement joined TRBV7-3 to TRBJ2-1, with TRBD2 matching 9 junction bases. The nucleotides are TGTGCCAGCAGCCGAGGACTAGCGAAGAACAATGAGCAGTTCTTC. The resulting protein is CASSRGLAKNNEQFF.